This TCR beta chain was sequenced in a study of T cell responses to AZD1222 COVID-19 vaccine. Points from the study as a whole: The donor cohort was predominantly white British with a female majority, and clonal diversity may have been underestimated. Spike-specific TCR breadth and depth both grew after two AZD1222 doses.

The CDR3 length is 14 residues. Per germline, CDR1 SGHRS and CDR2 YFSETQ. Trimming pared 7 bases from V and 0 bases from J, leaving 14 bases between. TCRdb's table, derived via immunoSEQ multiplex PCR, lists solely in-frame clones and lacks some. The table has roughly 150,000 clones, roughly nine tenths seen once. Comments on this clone: The antigen remains unidentified.

The specimen was peripheral blood, collected 28 days after the second AZD1222 dose. The chain has TRBV5-1 and TRBJ2-7; D unresolved. This sequence was found in an adult who received the AZD1222 COVID-19 vaccine. Here the CDR3 reads CASGLTVSSYEQYF. The CDR3 region has the DNA TGCGCCAGCGGATTGACGGTGAGCTCCTACGAGCAGTACTTC.